This T cell receptor beta chain derives from a study of shared T cell receptors in the human thymus. This table comes from immunoSEQ multiplex PCR, and its TCRdb copy is limited to in-frame clones, with some not included. The sample includes 700,000 or so clones, approximately 85% seen only once; the top ten take about 0.011%. Trimming cost V 2 bases and J 0 bases, with 20 bases left between them. CDR1 and CDR2 (germline): LGHNA, YSLEER. This CDR3 region has 19 residues. These same records also appear under a second study, on human thymus T cells.

J is TRBJ2-4 and V is TRBV4-3; D gene unclear. The clonotype comes from a girl under three years old with a congenital heart defect. Material for sequencing was thymocytes. Here the CDR3 reads CASSQQTPRHSIAKNIQYF. CDR3 DNA: TGCGCCAGCAGCCAACAAACCCCGAGACACTCAATAGCCAAAAACATTCAGTACTTC.